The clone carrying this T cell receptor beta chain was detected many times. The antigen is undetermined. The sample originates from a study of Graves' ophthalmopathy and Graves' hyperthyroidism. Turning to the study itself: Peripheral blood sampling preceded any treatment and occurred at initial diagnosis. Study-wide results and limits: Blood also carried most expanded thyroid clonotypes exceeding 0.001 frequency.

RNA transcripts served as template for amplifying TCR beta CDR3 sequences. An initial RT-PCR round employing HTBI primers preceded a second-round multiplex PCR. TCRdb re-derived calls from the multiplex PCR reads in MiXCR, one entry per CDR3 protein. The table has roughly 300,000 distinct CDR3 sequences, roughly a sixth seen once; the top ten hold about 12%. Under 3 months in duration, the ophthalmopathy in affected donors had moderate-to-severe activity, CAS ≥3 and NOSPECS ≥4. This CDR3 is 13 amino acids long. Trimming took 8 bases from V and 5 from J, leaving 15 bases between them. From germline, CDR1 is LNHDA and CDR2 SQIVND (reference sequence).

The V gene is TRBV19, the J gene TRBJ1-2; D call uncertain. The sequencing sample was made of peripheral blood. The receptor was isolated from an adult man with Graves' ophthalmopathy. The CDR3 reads CASSLRLEYGYTF. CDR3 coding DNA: TGTGCCAGTTCCCTCAGATTGGAGTATGGCTACACCTTC.